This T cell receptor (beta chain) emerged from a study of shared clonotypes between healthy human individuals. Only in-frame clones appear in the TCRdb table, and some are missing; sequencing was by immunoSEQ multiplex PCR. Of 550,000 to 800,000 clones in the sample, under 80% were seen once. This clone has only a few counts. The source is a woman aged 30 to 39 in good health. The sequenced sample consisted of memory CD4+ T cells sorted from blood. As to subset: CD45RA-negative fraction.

CDR3 sequence reads: CASSAGPRTEAFF. The CDR3 nucleotides read TGTGCCAGCAGCGCGGGACCCCGCACTGAAGCTTTCTTT. This rearrangement joins TRBV6-1 to TRBJ1-1, with D possibly matching TRBD1 (5 bases). The CDR3 contains 13 residues. V lost 6 bases to trimming and J lost 4 bases, with 12 bases between them. Germline V CDR1 and CDR2: MNHNS, SASEGT.